The 26 T cell receptor beta chains below were found in one sample sequenced in a study of identical twins. TCRdb reprocessed the 5' RACE reads via MiXCR and lists one record per CDR3 protein. The data hold approximately 680,000 distinct CDR3 sequences, with 7% to 7.5% observed a single time. The same data also went into a second study, on yellow fever vaccine responses in identical twins.

The sequencing input was PBMCs. These receptors all stem from a woman younger than 30 in good health.

This clonotype was detected ten times or more. The V gene is TRBV5-1, the J gene TRBJ2-7, with 10 bases fitting TRBD1. Germline lookup yields CDR1 SGHRS and CDR2 YFSETQ. V trimming: 3 bases; J trimming: 4 bases; junction bases outside the gene matches: 10. The CDR3 consists of 16 residues. CDR3 DNA: TGCGCCAGCAGCTATCTTTGGGGACAGGGGTGGTACGAGCAGTACTTC. Translated: CASSYLWGQGWYEQYF.

This clonotype was counted ten times or more. CDR3 amino acids: CSAREAGRGHNEQFF. The DNA of the CDR3 is TGCAGTGCTAGAGAGGCAGGTAGAGGCCACAATGAGCAGTTCTTC. The gene calls are TRBV20-1 and TRBJ2-1, with D uncertain. The CDR3 is 15 residues long. Trimming stripped 0 bases from V and 5 bases from J, with 14 bases between. Germline CDR1 reads DFQATT; CDR2 reads SNEGSKA (reference sequence).

The chain's CDR3 is CSARDPGLAEPQETQYF. In DNA form, the CDR3 reads TGCAGTGCTAGAGACCCGGGACTAGCGGAACCCCAAGAGACCCAGTACTTC. This sequence joins TRBV20-1 and TRBJ2-5, with TRBD2 matching 11 bases. The CDR3 consists of 17 residues. V lost 0 bases, J lost 1 base, and 7 bases stayed unmatched. Germline assignment: CDR1 DFQATT and CDR2 SNEGSKA (reference sequence).

The J gene is TRBJ1-1, the V gene TRBV4-1; D uncertain. V gave up 4 bases and J gave up 3 bases, with 12 bases separating them. Per the germline V gene, CDR1 is MGHRA and CDR2 is YSYEKL. This CDR3 has 14 amino acids. CDR3 sequence: CASSLSRRYTEAFF. In DNA form, the CDR3 reads TGCGCCAGCAGCCTCAGCCGTCGGTACACTGAAGCTTTCTTT.

This rearrangement joins TRBV4-1 to TRBJ2-3, with a possible D match to TRBD2 (5 bases). V was cut by 1 base and J by 3 bases, with 8 bases left in between. CDR3 length: 14 residues. The germline V gene has CDR1 MGHRA and CDR2 YSYEKL. CDR3 in amino acids: CASSQVGVTDTQYF. In DNA form, the CDR3 reads TGCGCCAGCAGCCAAGTGGGAGTGACAGATACGCAGTATTTT.

This clonotype has a count of ten or more. Written as DNA, the CDR3 is TGTGCCAGCAGCCAAGGTCAGACTAGCGGTTACAATGAGCAGTTCTTC. This translates into CASSQGQTSGYNEQFF. The V gene is TRBV4-2, the J gene TRBJ2-1; 9 nucleotides agree with TRBD2. The trim removed 1 base at V and 4 bases at J, leaving 5 bases unmatched. CDR3 length: 16 residues. Germline V gene data show CDR1 as LGHNA and CDR2 as YNFKEQ.

This clonotype was seen only a few times. The chain couples TRBV28 to TRBJ2-3; possibly TRBD1 or TRBD2 for D (5 bases each). The germline gives CDR1 MDHEN, CDR2 SYDVKM. The CDR3 runs 14 residues. V was shortened by 7 bases and J by 3 bases, with 14 bases between the two germline ends. CDR3 sequence (DNA): TGTGCCAGCATCTTGTCGAGGGGTACAGATACGCAGTATTTT. This encodes CASILSRGTDTQYF.

The CDR3 loop reads CASSNERPGNTIYF. DNA for the CDR3: TGTGCCAGCAGTAATGAGCGACCTGGAAACACCATATATTTT. The chain carries TRBV6-1 and TRBJ1-3; no reliable D call. Trimming took 5 bases from V and 2 from J, leaving 10 bases between them. Germline V gene data show CDR1 as MNHNS and CDR2 as SASEGT. This CDR3 has 14 amino acids.

The table lists this clonotype with many counts. The chain recombines TRBV5-1 with TRBJ2-5; 11 bases line up with TRBD2. The trim removed 4 bases at V and 1 base at J, leaving 6 bases unmatched. The CDR3 extends over 16 amino acids. Germline values: CDR1 SGHRS, CDR2 YFSETQ. The DNA of the CDR3 is TGCGCCAGCAGCGTCGGACTAGCGGGTGGCCAAGAGACCCAGTACTTC. This encodes CASSVGLAGGQETQYF.

This clonotype came up a few times. The chain has TRBV29-1 and TRBJ2-1, with 10 bases that match TRBD1. The germline CDR1 and CDR2 sequences are SQVTM and ANQGSEA. The CDR3 totals 13 residues. J gave up 6 bases and V 3 bases, and 2 bases lay outside the gene matches. CDR3 residues: CSVDGTGVNEQFF. CDR3 nucleotides: TGCAGCGTTGACGGGACAGGGGTCAATGAGCAGTTCTTC.

This clonotype was observed a few times. The CDR3 spells CASSLPQGNLAYEQYV. The CDR3 region has the DNA TGTGCCAGCAGTTTACCCCAGGGGAACTTAGCCTACGAGCAGTACGTC. The J gene is TRBJ2-7, the V gene TRBV28; a weak D match, TRBD1 (6 bases). CDR3 length equals 16 residues. Deletions cut 2 bases from V and 2 bases from J, with 16 bases between. CDR1 and CDR2 (germline): MDHEN, SYDVKM.

The sample holds many counts of this clonotype. CDR3 sequence reads: CSARRDGYEQYV. In nucleotides, the CDR3 is TGCAGTGCTAGAAGGGACGGATACGAGCAGTACGTC. The gene calls are TRBV20-1 and TRBJ2-7; either TRBD1 or TRBD2 may supply D (5 bases each). The germline gives CDR1 DFQATT, CDR2 SNEGSKA (reference sequence). The germline V and J ends were trimmed by 2 bases and 4 bases, with 9 bases remaining between them. CDR3 length equals 12 residues.

In this sample, this clonotype turned up many times. The rearrangement joins TRBV12-3 or TRBV12-4 to TRBJ1-1; D is unclear. Trimming left V 6 bases short and J 3 bases short, with 14 bases between. The CDR3 has 14 residues. Written as DNA, the CDR3 is TGTGCCAGCAGCCCCGGATCGCTATACACTGAAGCTTTCTTT. This sequence encodes CASSPGSLYTEAFF.

This rearrangement joins TRBV27 to TRBJ2-1; D possibly corresponds to TRBD1 (6 bases). The CDR3 is 15 amino acids. Trimming stripped 6 bases from V and 10 bases from J, with 22 bases between. Germline CDR1 reads MNHEY; CDR2 reads SMNVEV (reference sequence). Here the CDR3 reads CASSFTRDTGREQFF. In nucleotides, the CDR3 is TGTGCCAGCAGCTTTACTCGGGACACCGGTCGGGAGCAGTTCTTC.

This clonotype has a count of ten or more. The rearrangement links TRBV29-1 to TRBJ2-1; 10 bases fit TRBD1. There are 15 residues in the CDR3. With 6 bases clipped from V and 4 bases from J, the junction kept 9 bases outside the gene matches. From germline, CDR1 is SQVTM and CDR2 ANQGSEA. The CDR3 is CSVAAGTGDYNEQFF. The CDR3 bases are TGCAGCGTCGCAGCCGGGACAGGGGATTACAATGAGCAGTTCTTC.

The chain recombines TRBV5-5 with TRBJ2-7; 8 nucleotides match TRBD1. The ends lost 2 bases at V and 6 bases at J; junction bases unmatched: 10. Germline V gene data show CDR1 as SGHKS and CDR2 as YYEKEE (reference sequence). The CDR3 is 15 amino acids. CDR3 in DNA: TGTGCCAGCAGCTTAGGACAGGGACCCCTGGGCGAGCAGTACGTC. Translating it yields CASSLGQGPLGEQYV.

This clonotype was detected only a few times. The chain employs TRBV11-3 and TRBJ2-1; 10 nucleotides line up with TRBD2. The junction had 7 bases not matched to a gene; V was cut back by 8 bases and J by 6 bases. The CDR3 length is 14 residues. Germline V gene lookup returns CDR1 SGHNT and CDR2 YENEEA. CDR3 DNA sequence: TGTGCCAGCCCGGGGACTAGCGTACGCAATGAGCAGTTCTTC. It specifies CASPGTSVRNEQFF.

The table lists this clonotype with many counts. This sequence joins TRBV20-1 and TRBJ1-1; D unclear. Germline CDR1 and CDR2: DFQATT and SNEGSKA (reference sequence). Trimming cost V 1 base and J 5 bases, with 11 bases left between them. This CDR3 has 13 amino acids. DNA of the CDR3: TGCAGTGCTAGAGCGCACGGCAGGACTGAAGCTTTCTTT. Translated, it gives CSARAHGRTEAFF.

This chain connects TRBV20-1 to TRBJ2-3; D perhaps matches TRBD2 (5 bases). Germline V gene lookup returns CDR1 DFQATT and CDR2 SNEGSKA (reference sequence). This CDR3 is built from 14 residues. V gave up 8 bases and J gave up 4 bases, with 19 bases separating them. CDR3 in amino acids: CSNYPSGSADTQYF. The CDR3 region has the DNA TGCAGTAACTATCCGAGTGGGAGTGCAGATACGCAGTATTTT.

The chain uses TRBV20-1 and TRBJ2-1, with 11 bases aligning to TRBD2. With 2 bases clipped from V and 6 bases from J, the junction kept 3 bases outside the gene matches. The CDR3 totals 14 residues. The V gene's germline CDR1 is DFQATT and CDR2 SNEGSKA (reference sequence). CDR3 sequence reads: CSARRSGRANEQFF. DNA of the CDR3: TGCAGTGCTAGACGTAGCGGGAGGGCCAATGAGCAGTTCTTC.

This clonotype was found a few times. The chain combines TRBV2 with TRBJ2-1; 11 nucleotides agree with TRBD2. From germline, CDR1 is SNHLY and CDR2 FYNNEI. With 6 bases clipped from V and 8 bases from J, the junction kept 9 bases outside the gene matches. This CDR3 is built from 15 residues. DNA for the CDR3: TGTGCCAGCAGGTTACTAGCGGGGGCTGTTGATGAGCAGTTCTTC. It specifies CASRLLAGAVDEQFF.

The chain's CDR3 is CASSTWTSGGAMTGELFF. The CDR3 bases are TGTGCCAGCAGTACCTGGACTAGCGGGGGGGCTATGACCGGGGAGCTGTTTTTT. The rearrangement uses TRBV6-1 and TRBJ2-2, with 15 bases lining up with TRBD2. The V segment lost 5 bases and the J segment 5 bases; nucleotides outside the gene matches: 9. Looked up from germline, CDR1 is MNHNS and CDR2 is SASEGT. This CDR3 comprises 18 residues.

This clonotype was detected many times. The chain recombines TRBV12-3 or TRBV12-4 with TRBJ2-7; 10 bases are a match to TRBD2. V lost 8 bases and J lost 6; bases outside the gene matches: 4. The CDR3 consists of 12 residues. The CDR3 nucleotides are TGTGCCAGCTCTAGCGGGAGCCCCGAGCAGTACTTC. Encoded protein: CASSSGSPEQYF.

This clonotype came up many times. One end of the junction fails to match germline, which may point to a read error. The gene calls are TRBV4-1 and TRBJ2-1; tentative D call: TRBD2 (6 bases). Looked up from germline, CDR1 is MGHRA and CDR2 is YSYEKL. The CDR3 totals 15 residues. The CDR3 loop reads CASTQGAGSRDEQFF. DNA of the CDR3: TGCGCCAGCACCCAAGGAGCGGGTAGTAGGGATGAGCAGTTCTTC.

The J gene is TRBJ2-2, the V gene TRBV18; 13 bases align to TRBD2. The trim removed 2 bases at V and 3 bases at J, leaving 6 bases unmatched. CDR1 KGHSH and CDR2 LQKENI come from the germline V gene. The CDR3 totals 18 residues. CDR3 residues: CASSPWTSGSTDTGELFF. CDR3 DNA sequence: TGTGCCAGCTCACCATGGACTAGCGGGAGTACGGACACCGGGGAGCTGTTTTTT. Looking up the rest from reference TRBV18 and TRBJ2-2 gives the full variable domain: NAGVMQNPRHLVRRRGQEARLRCSPMKGHSHVYWYRQLPEEGLKFMVYLQKENIIDESGMPKERFSAEFPKEGPSILRIQQVVRGDSAAYFCASSPWTSGSTDTGELFFGEGSRLTVL.

This clonotype was detected ten times or more. The chain recombines TRBV5-1 with TRBJ2-7; a possible D gene is TRBD1 (6 bases). Germline V lookup: CDR1 SGHRS, CDR2 YFSETQ. The CDR3 is 16 residues long. V was trimmed by 4 bases and J by 4 bases, leaving 21 bases between them. CDR3: CASSTLYQGSSYEQYV. The CDR3 region has the DNA TGCGCCAGCAGCACCCTCTATCAGGGGTCGTCTTACGAGCAGTACGTC.